Shown below are 2 T cell receptor beta chains from a single sample sequenced in a study of blood T cells in healthy people across ages. PCR was performed a second time for roughly 7 to 11 cycles using a sample-barcoded 5' primer and a J-beta primer mix. TCRdb re-called the 5' RACE reads through MiXCR, storing one row per CDR3 protein. The repertoire has about 1.4 million distinct CDR3 sequences, 55% to 75% of them found once; the top ten carry approximately 7%. The sample was blood. These receptors all come from a man aged 18-30 years in good health.

In its sample, this clonotype was seen once. V and J are TRBV20-1 and TRBJ1-2, with D unresolved. V gave up 0 bases and J gave up 2 bases, with 10 bases separating them. This CDR3 has 14 residues. CDR1 is DFQATT, CDR2 SNEGSKA, per germline (reference sequence). The CDR3 sequence: CSARDLAANYGYTF. CDR3 DNA: TGCAGTGCTAGAGATTTGGCGGCAAACTATGGCTACACCTTC.

The V gene is TRBV20-1, the J gene TRBJ2-3; TRBD2 aligns across 8 bases. Germline V CDR1 and CDR2: DFQATT, SNEGSKA (reference sequence). The CDR3 runs 14 residues. The CDR3 region is CCFRGGVSTDTQYF. DNA for the CDR3: TGCTGCTTCCGGGGGGGGGTTAGCACAGATACGCAGTATTTT.